The 17 T cell receptor beta chains below come from one sample, sequenced in a study of beta chain features in type 1 diabetes. Regarding the study as a whole: Shortening of TCRB CDR3s, moderate but significant, appeared in all four CD4+ subsets of Type 1 diabetes patients.

The antigens of these receptors remain unknown. Sequencing targeted expressed TCRB transcripts, as all isolated RNA had been reverse transcribed. Produced via immunoSEQ multiplex PCR; TCRdb's table is partial and in-frame only. The sample records hundreds of thousands of clones, over 11% being singletons. The sample was naive CD4+ T cells from blood. Receptor source: a man younger than 35 with type 1 diabetes.

This clone turned up a few times. The chain recombines TRBV7-2 with TRBJ2-7; 10 nucleotides match TRBD2. The J segment lost 4 bases and the V segment lost 5 bases, leaving 5 bases of the junction unmatched. Germline V gene lookup returns CDR1 SGHTA and CDR2 FQGNSA. The CDR3 runs 14 residues. CDR3 nucleotides: TGTGCCAGCAGCCAGACTAGCGGGCCTTACGAGCAGTACTTC. It specifies CASSQTSGPYEQYF.

The chain carries TRBV6-5 and TRBJ2-5; 7 bases are shared with TRBD1. The V gene's germline CDR1 is MNHEY and CDR2 SVGAGI. The CDR3 has 13 residues. The V and J ends lost 5 bases and 1 base, in that order; junction bases with no gene match: 1. CDR3 DNA sequence: TGTGCCAGCAGTGACAGGGTCCAAGAGACCCAGTACTTC. Translated, it gives CASSDRVQETQYF.

This clone was detected only a few times. The genes are TRBV11-2 and TRBJ2-3; the match to TRBD1 covers 7 bases. CDR1 and CDR2 (germline): SGHAT, FQNNGV. This CDR3 has 17 residues. The V and J ends lost 6 bases and 0 bases, in that order; junction bases with no gene match: 12. The CDR3 DNA reads as TGTGCCAGCAGTTCCGGGACAGCTTTTGCTAGCACAGATACGCAGTATTTT. This sequence encodes CASSSGTAFASTDTQYF.

The rearrangement joins TRBV4-2 to TRBJ2-2; TRBD2 matches at 14 bases. The CDR3 runs 20 residues. V dropped 1 base and J dropped 2; count of bases not matched to a gene: 9. Germline CDR1 LGHNA, CDR2 YNFKEQ. The CDR3 is CASSQVGPGLAGENTGELFF. CDR3 nucleotide sequence: TGTGCCAGCAGCCAAGTAGGGCCGGGACTAGCGGGAGAAAACACCGGGGAGCTGTTTTTT.

This clone was detected a few times. The chain links TRBV30 to TRBJ2-3, with 8 nucleotides matching TRBD2. The V gene end was trimmed by 4 bases and the J gene end by 4 bases; junction bases not matched to a gene: 7. CDR1 is GTSNPN and CDR2 is SVGIG in the germline V gene (reference sequence). The CDR3 is 14 residues long. This CDR3 reads CAWNLGGRSDTQYF. The DNA of the CDR3 is TGTGCCTGGAATCTTGGCGGGAGGTCAGATACGCAGTATTTT.

Remarks on this clone: The identical CDR3 is also encoded by other nucleotide sequences in the sample. The rearrangement uses TRBV5-1 and TRBJ2-1, with 11 bases fitting TRBD2. The CDR3 has 15 amino acids. Germline V CDR1 and CDR2: SGHRS, YFSETQ. The ends lost 0 bases at V and 10 bases at J; junction bases unmatched: 6. Written as DNA, the CDR3 is TGCGCCAGCAGCTTGGGAGTAGCGGGAGGGCAGGAGCAGTTCTTC. Translated: CASSLGVAGGQEQFF.

The V gene is TRBV18, the J gene TRBJ2-5; 10 bases match TRBD1. CDR1 and CDR2 from the germline V gene are KGHSH and LQKENI. This CDR3 spans 15 amino acids. The J segment lost 5 bases and the V segment lost 6 bases, leaving 9 bases of the junction unmatched. CDR3 amino acids: CASSRTGGKEETQYF. CDR3 nucleotides: TGTGCCAGCTCTCGGACAGGGGGAAAGGAGGAGACCCAGTACTTC.

This clone was seen a handful of times. The chain couples TRBV30 to TRBJ1-1, with D maybe TRBD1 (5 bases). With 4 bases removed from V and 0 bases from J, the gap between germline ends came to 12 bases. In germline, CDR1 is GTSNPN, CDR2 SVGIG (reference sequence). This CDR3 comprises 14 residues. CDR3 in amino acids: CAWTGLTLNTEAFF. CDR3 nucleotides: TGTGCCTGGACGGGGCTCACTTTGAACACTGAAGCTTTCTTT. The whole variable domain, remainder taken from reference TRBV30 and TRBJ1-1, is SQTIHQWPATLVQPVGSPLSLECTVEGTSNPNLYWYRQAAGRGLQLLFYSVGIGQISSEVPQNLSASRPQDRQFILSSKKLLLSDSGFYLCAWTGLTLNTEAFFGQGTRLTVV.

This clone was detected a few times. The chain recombines TRBV5-4 with TRBJ1-5; TRBD1 is a possible D gene (5 bases). The CDR3 sequence is 16 residues long. The V gene lost 4 bases and the J gene lost 0 bases, with 14 bases spanning the gap. Germline lookup yields CDR1 SGHNT and CDR2 YYREEE (reference sequence). The CDR3 loop reads CASSPGGGDSNQPQHF. CDR3 DNA: TGTGCCAGCAGCCCGGGCGGGGGGGATAGCAATCAGCCCCAGCATTTT.

The rearrangement joins TRBV28 to TRBJ2-5; D is uncertain. V lost 6 bases, J lost 7 bases, and 12 bases lay in between. The germline CDR1 and CDR2 sequences are MDHEN and SYDVKM. The CDR3 contains 12 residues. The CDR3 DNA follows: TGTGCCAGCAGCTCACCCAGAGGGACCCAGTACTTC. It translates to CASSSPRGTQYF.

In this sample, this clone turned up a few times. At the DNA level, this CDR3 is encoded by other sequences in the same sample as well. The chain carries TRBV7-9 and TRBJ1-2; D not resolved. Germline values: CDR1 SEHNR, CDR2 FQNEAQ (reference sequence). Trimming cost V 5 bases and J 6 bases, with 7 bases left between them. This CDR3 is built from 11 residues. The CDR3 DNA sequence: TGTGCCAGCAGCAAGGGTGATGGCTACACCTTC. It yields the protein CASSKGDGYTF.

J is TRBJ1-1 and V is TRBV6-5; no definite D call. CDR3 length: 11 residues. Trimming pared 4 bases from V and 9 bases from J, leaving 9 bases between. Germline CDR1 reads MNHEY; CDR2 reads SVGAGI. CDR3 sequence (DNA): TGTGCCAGCAGTTCGCGACGACAAGCTTTCTTT. Its protein product is CASSSRRQAFF.

This rearrangement joins TRBV9 to TRBJ2-5, with D unclear. Trimming removed 4 bases at V and 1 base at J, with 11 bases between. This CDR3 contains 14 residues. Germline CDR1 and CDR2: SGDLS and YYNGEE. CDR3 sequence (DNA): TGTGCCAGCAGCCCCAGTGGTGGCCAAGAGACCCAGTACTTC. Amino acids: CASSPSGGQETQYF. The entire variable domain, with the rest obtained from reference TRBV9 and TRBJ2-5, is as follows: DSGVTQTPKHLITATGQRVTLRCSPRSGDLSVYWYQQSLDQGLQFLIQYYNGEERAKGNILERFSAQQFPDLHSELNLSSLELGDSALYFCASSPSGGQETQYFGPGTRLLVL.

This clone was detected a few times. The chain uses TRBV7-9 and TRBJ1-3; D might be TRBD1 (6 bases). V was pared by 3 bases and J by 0 bases, with 12 bases between. The CDR3 has 16 residues. From germline, CDR1 is SEHNR and CDR2 FQNEAQ (reference sequence). CDR3 nucleotide sequence: TGTGCCAGCAGCTTCGTCAGACAGGCCTCTGGAAACACCATATATTTT. Translated: CASSFVRQASGNTIYF.

The genes are TRBV29-1 and TRBJ2-7; 8 nucleotides match TRBD1. The CDR3 has 13 residues. J was trimmed by 0 bases and V by 7 bases; bases with no gene match: 5. Germline assignment: CDR1 SQVTM and CDR2 ANQGSEA. This chain's CDR3 is CSAVQGASYEQYF. The CDR3 bases are TGCAGCGCGGTTCAGGGGGCCTCCTACGAGCAGTACTTC.

This clone was seen a few times. The J gene is TRBJ2-2, the V gene TRBV5-6; a weak D match, TRBD2 (5 bases). This CDR3 has 17 amino acids. The V and J ends lost 0 bases and 4 bases respectively, with 16 bases between them. Germline V gives CDR1 SGHDT, CDR2 YYEEEE. CDR3 amino acids: CASSLDSEGRGTGELFF. CDR3 in DNA: TGTGCCAGCAGCTTGGATTCTGAGGGTCGGGGCACCGGGGAGCTGTTTTTT.

This clone has just a few counts. This chain joins TRBV18 and TRBJ2-5; D possibly corresponds to TRBD2 (5 bases). Germline V CDR1 and CDR2: KGHSH, LQKENI. V lost 2 bases, J lost 3 bases, and 16 bases lay in between. The CDR3 length is 16 residues. CDR3 sequence reads: CASSPIDPWRKETQYF. DNA for the CDR3: TGTGCCAGCTCACCAATTGATCCCTGGAGGAAAGAGACCCAGTACTTC.